The source of this T cell receptor (beta chain) is a study of cytomegalovirus exposure and HLA in healthy donors. Whole-study context: Prior work identified some 120 million unique TCR beta sequences in some 180 million T cells.

Study findings and constraints: Across HLA loci, a later analysis found differing TCR association rates, with DRB1 most and HLA-C fewest. TCR beta V- and J-gene trimming was later associated with a missense DCLRE1C variant.

The CDR3 consists of 14 residues. In the case of this clone: What it binds is unknown.

Amplification used 60 Vbeta primers and 13 Jbeta primers. Only in-frame clones appear in the TCRdb table, and some are missing; sequencing was by immunoSEQ multiplex PCR. Of some 130,000 clones in the sample, more than 70% were seen once. Sequences were obtained from PBMCs. The receptor's source is a man under 40 in good health and CMV-seronegative. This chain joins TRBV21-1 and TRBJ2-7; the D call TRBD2 from the table was never checked on the DNA. TRBV21-1 is labeled a pseudogene. The CDR3 here is CASSPPRREEEQYF. Here the CDR3 DNA reads TGTGCCAGCAGCCCCCCACGGCGGGAGGAGGAGCAGTACTTC.